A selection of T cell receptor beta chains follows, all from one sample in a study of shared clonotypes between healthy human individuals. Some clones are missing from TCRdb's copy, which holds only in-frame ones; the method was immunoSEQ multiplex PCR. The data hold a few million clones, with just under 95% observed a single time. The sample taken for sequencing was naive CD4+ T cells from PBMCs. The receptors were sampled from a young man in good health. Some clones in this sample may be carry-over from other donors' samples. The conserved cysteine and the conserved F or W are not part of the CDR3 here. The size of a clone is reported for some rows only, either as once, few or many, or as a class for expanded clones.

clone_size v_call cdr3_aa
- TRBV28 ASSQTGTVHTIY
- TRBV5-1 ASSLARGWTGDKETQY
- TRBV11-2 ASSSATGGSGELF
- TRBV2 ASTLTGTPGELF
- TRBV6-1 ASSWGGGTGELF
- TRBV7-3 ASRHGLAEGTGELF
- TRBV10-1 ASSDVAFTGELF
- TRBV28 ASRVGAVNQPQH
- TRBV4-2 ASSSRTGGSSGANVLT
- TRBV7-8 ASSQLVYQETQY
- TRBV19 ASSDSWTGSYEQY
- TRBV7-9 ASSLAGPNTGELF
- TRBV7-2 ASSLSRDTPNIQY
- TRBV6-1 ASRQTMNTEAF
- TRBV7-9 ASSSSGGELF
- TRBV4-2 ASSYGLAGADYNEQF
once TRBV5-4 ASSLFPGRSNEQF
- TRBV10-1 ASSLDYEQY
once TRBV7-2 ASSLRGATLYEQY
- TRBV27 ASSFQDRVETQY
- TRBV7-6 ASSISAPGLATEQF
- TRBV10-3 ANRKQGAYGYT